This TCR beta chain was captured in a study of blood T cell repertoires in COVID-19. Across the whole study: Specimens from acute and convalescent COVID-19 originated in the United States, Italy and Spain. Nucleic acid was either cDNA or gDNA, and it came from T cells, B-cell-depleted T cells, or PBMCs.

Profiling relied on immunoSEQ multiplex PCR, and the TCRdb table lists in-frame clones only, not all of them. The table lists 130,000 to 150,000 clones, roughly four fifths of them singletons, with about 15% in the top ten. With V trimmed by 4 bases and J by 4 bases, 5 bases remained unmatched. Germline lookup yields CDR1 KGHSH and CDR2 LQKENI. The CDR3 consists of 14 residues. The chain carries TRBV18 and TRBJ2-3, with 7 bases that match TRBD1. Material for sequencing was peripheral blood. The sequence derives from a human donor with acute or convalescent COVID-19. The donor label of this sample is uncertain. CDR3 sequence (DNA): TGTGCCAGCTCACAAACAGGGGAAGCAGATACGCAGTATTTT. Residues: CASSQTGEADTQYF.